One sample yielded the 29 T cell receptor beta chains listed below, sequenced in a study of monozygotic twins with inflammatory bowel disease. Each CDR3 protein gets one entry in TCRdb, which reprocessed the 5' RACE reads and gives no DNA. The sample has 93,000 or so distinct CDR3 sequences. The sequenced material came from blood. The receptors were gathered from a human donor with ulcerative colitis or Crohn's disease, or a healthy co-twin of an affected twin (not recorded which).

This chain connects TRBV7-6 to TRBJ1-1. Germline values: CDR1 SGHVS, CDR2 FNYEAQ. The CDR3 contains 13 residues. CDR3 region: CASSSGSVGRAFF. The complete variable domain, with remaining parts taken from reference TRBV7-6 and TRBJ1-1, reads GAGVSQSPRYKVTKRGQDVALRCDPISGHVSLYWYRQALGQGPEFLTYFNYEAQQDKSGLPNDRFSAERPEGSISTLTIQRTEQRDSAMYRCASSSGSVGRAFFGQGTRLTVV.

CDR3 sequence: CASSRDRDNQPQHF. The rearrangement links TRBV2 to TRBJ1-5; TCRdb's D gene call, TRBD1, goes unchecked for lack of DNA. Germline CDR1 SNHLY, CDR2 FYNNEI. This CDR3 has 14 residues.

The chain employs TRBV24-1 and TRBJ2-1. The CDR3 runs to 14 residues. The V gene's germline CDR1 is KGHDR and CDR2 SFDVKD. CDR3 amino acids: CATSGGSSYNEQFF.

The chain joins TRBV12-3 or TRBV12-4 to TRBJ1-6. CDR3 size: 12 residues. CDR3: CASSSGNSPLHF.

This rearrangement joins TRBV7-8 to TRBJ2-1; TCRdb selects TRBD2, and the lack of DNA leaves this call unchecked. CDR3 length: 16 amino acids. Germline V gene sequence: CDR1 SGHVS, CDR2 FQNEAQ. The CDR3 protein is CASRVTDRGSDNEQFF.

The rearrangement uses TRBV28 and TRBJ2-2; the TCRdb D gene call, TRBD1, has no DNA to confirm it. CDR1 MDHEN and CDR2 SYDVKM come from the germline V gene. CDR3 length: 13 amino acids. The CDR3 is CAGQGTNTGELFF. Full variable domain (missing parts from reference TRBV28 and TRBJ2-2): DVKVTQSSRYLVKRTGEKVFLECVQDMDHENMFWYRQDPGLGLRLIYFSYDVKMKEKGDIPEGYSVSREKKERFSLILESASTNQTSMYLCAGQGTNTGELFFGEGSRLTVL.

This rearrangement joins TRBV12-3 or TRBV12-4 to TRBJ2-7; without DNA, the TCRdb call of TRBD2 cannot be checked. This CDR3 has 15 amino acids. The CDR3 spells CASSSTSGDGYEQYF.

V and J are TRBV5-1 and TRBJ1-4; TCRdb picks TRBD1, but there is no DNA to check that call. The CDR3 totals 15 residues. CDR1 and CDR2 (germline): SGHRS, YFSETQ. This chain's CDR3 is CASSWIQGTNEKLFF.

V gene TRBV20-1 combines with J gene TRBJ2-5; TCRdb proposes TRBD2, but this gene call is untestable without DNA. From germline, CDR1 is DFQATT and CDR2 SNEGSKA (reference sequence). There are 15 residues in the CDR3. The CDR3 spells CSAKILTSGQETQYF.

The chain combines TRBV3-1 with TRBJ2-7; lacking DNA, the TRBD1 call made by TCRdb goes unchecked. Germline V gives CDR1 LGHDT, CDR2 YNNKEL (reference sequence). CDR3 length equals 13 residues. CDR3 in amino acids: CASSPGWGYEQYF.

This chain's CDR3 is CSARAGGPTEFF. The V call is TRBV20-1, the J call TRBJ2-1; TCRdb reports TRBD2, a call that lacks DNA to check it against. This CDR3 is built from 12 residues. Germline-derived CDR1 and CDR2 are DFQATT and SNEGSKA (reference sequence).

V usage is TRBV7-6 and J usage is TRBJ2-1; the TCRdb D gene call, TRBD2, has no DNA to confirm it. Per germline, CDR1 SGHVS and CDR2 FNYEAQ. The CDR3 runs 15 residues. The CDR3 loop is CASSFRIGPRNEQFF.

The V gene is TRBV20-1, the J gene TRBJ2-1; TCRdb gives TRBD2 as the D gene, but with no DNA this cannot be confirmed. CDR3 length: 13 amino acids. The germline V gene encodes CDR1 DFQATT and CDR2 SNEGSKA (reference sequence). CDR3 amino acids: CRGRASGNNEQFF.

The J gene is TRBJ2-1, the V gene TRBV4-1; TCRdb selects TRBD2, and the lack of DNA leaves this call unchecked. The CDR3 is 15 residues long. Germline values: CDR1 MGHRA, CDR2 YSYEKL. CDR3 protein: CASSRVAGAYNEQFF.

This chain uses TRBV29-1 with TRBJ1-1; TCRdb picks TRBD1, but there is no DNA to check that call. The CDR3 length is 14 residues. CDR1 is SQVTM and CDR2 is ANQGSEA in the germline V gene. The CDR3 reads CSVEDGADRRGAFF.

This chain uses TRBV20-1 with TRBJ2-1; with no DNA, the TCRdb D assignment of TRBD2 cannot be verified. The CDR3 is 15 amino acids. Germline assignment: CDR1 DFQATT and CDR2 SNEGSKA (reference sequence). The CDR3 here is CSARDGTSPYNEQFF.

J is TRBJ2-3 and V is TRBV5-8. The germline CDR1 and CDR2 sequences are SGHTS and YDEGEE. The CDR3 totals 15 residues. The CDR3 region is CASSLGATSTDTQYF.

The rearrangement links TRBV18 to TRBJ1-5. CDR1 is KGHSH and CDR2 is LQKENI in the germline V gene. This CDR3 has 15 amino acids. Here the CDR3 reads CASSTAGKGNQPQRF.

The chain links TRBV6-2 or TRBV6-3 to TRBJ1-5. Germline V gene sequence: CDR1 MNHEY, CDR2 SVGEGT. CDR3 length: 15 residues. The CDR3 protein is CASSYGQHSNQPQHF.

CDR3: CAIKGTGASGANVLTF. The chain employs TRBV10-3 and TRBJ2-6; TCRdb outputs TRBD1, but without DNA this stays unchecked. Germline CDR1 reads ENHRY; CDR2 reads SYGVKD. There are 16 residues in the CDR3.

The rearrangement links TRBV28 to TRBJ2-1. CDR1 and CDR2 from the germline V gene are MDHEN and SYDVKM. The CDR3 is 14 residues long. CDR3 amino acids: CASSSRFRYNEQFF.

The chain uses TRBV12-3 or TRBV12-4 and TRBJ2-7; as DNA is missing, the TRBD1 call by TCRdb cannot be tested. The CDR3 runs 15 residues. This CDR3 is CASSSRTGKVYEQYF.

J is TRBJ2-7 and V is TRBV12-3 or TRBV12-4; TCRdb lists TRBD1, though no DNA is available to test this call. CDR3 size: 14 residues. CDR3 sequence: CASTPTGPSYEQYF.

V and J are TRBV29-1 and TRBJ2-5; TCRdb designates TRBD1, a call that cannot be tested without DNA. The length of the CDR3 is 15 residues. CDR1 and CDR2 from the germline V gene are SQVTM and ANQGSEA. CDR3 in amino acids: CSETYRDSGQETQYF.

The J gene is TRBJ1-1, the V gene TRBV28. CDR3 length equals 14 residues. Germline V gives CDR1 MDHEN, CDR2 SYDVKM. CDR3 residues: CASSETFVTTEAFF.

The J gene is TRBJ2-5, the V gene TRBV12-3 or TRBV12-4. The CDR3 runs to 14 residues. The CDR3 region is CASRGWSNRETQYF.

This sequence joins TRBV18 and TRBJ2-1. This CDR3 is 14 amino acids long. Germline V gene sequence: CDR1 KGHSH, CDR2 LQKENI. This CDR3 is CASSPLSRYHEQFF.

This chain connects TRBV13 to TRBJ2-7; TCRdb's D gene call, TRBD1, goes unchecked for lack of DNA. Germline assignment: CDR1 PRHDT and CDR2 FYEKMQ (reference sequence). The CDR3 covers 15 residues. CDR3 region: CASSLGETASYEQYF.

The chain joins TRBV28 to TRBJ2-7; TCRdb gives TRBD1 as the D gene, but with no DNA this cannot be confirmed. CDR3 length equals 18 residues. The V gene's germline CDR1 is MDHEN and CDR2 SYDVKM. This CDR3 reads CASSSLPGGRSGVYEQYF.